This T cell receptor (beta chain) appears in the sequencing data of a study of blood T cell repertoires in COVID-19. In the study overall: COVID-19 samples collected from the United States, Italy and Spain covered acute and convalescent phases. PBMCs, B-cell-depleted T cells, or T cells provided the cDNA or gDNA that made up the material.

The data were produced by immunoSEQ multiplex PCR, yet TCRdb's version contains in-frame clones alone and is incomplete. The sample gives roughly 100,000 clones, over 70% of which show up once; 9.8% is in the top ten. This TCR came from a woman of 80 years or more with acute or convalescent COVID-19. Sequenced material: peripheral blood.

The CDR3 bases are TGTGCCAGCAGTATAGGACAGTCCTATCAGCCCCAGCATTTT. As protein: CASSIGQSYQPQHF. This sequence joins TRBV28 and TRBJ1-5; possibly TRBD1 for D (6 bases). CDR1 is MDHEN, CDR2 SYDVKM, per germline. The CDR3 extends over 14 amino acids. The V end was cut by 5 bases, the J end by 5 bases, with 13 bases between.